Sequencing of this T cell receptor beta chain was carried out in a study of blood T cell repertoires in COVID-19. Study-level information: Samples representing acute and convalescent COVID-19 were sourced from the United States, Italy and Spain. PBMCs, B-cell-depleted T cells, or T cells were the source of the cDNA or gDNA that made up the material.

In the authors' workflow: For nucleated cells, counts were estimated from reference gene primer amplification. Repertoires were generated with immunoSEQ multiplex PCR, while TCRdb's copy carries only in-frame clones and drops some. That table is the source of V, J and clone size, and D and trimming were worked out from the DNA. Found here are 75,000 to 95,000 clones, 75% to 90% of them singletons; the top ten hold about 30%. The CDR3 totals 14 residues. Germline values: CDR1 SGHRS, CDR2 YFSETQ. The V segment lost 2 bases and the J segment 7 bases; nucleotides outside the gene matches: 5. Sequenced: peripheral blood. The rearrangement joins TRBV5-1 to TRBJ2-1; 8 nucleotides agree with TRBD2. This TCR derives from a human donor in a cohort sampled during active COVID-19. The CDR3 is CASSLAGANNEQFF. CDR3 DNA: TGCGCCAGCAGCTTAGCGGGGGCCAATAATGAGCAGTTCTTC. Complete variable domain (other parts from reference TRBV5-1 and TRBJ2-1): KAGVTQTPRYLIKTRGQQVTLSCSPISGHRSVSWYQQTPGQGLQFLFEYFSETQRNKGNFPGRFSGRQFSNSRSEMNVSTLELGDSALYLCASSLAGANNEQFFGPGTRLTVL.